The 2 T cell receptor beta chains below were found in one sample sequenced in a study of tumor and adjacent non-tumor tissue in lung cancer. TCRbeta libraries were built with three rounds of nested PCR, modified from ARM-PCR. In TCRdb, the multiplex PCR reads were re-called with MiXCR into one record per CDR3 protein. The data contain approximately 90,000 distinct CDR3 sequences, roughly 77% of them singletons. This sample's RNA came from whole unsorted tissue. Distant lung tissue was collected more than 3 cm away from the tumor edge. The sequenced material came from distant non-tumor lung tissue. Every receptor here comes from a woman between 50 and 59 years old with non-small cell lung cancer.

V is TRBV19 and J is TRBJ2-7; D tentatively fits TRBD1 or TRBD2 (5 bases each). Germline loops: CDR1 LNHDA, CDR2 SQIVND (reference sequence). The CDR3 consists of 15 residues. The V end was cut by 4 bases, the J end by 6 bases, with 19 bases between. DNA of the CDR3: TGTGCCAGTAGTAACCGGGACCTGGTGAGCCGCGAGCAGTACTTC. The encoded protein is CASSNRDLVSREQYF. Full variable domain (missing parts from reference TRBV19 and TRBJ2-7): DGGITQSPKYLFRKEGQNVTLSCEQNLNHDAMYWYRQDPGQGLRLIYYSQIVNDFQKGDIAEGYSVSREKKESFPLTVTSAQKNPTAFYLCASSNRDLVSREQYFGPGTRLTVT.

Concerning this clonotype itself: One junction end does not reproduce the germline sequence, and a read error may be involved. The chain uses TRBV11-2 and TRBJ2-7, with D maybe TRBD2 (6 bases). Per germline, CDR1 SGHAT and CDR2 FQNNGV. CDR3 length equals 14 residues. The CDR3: CTSSLSGCTNEQYF. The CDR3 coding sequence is TGTACCAGCAGCTTGAGCGGGTGTACCAATGAGCAGTACTTC.